A single sample gave rise to the 26 T cell receptor beta chains below, sequenced in a study of shared clonotypes between healthy human individuals. Sequencing was performed with immunoSEQ multiplex PCR; in TCRdb, only in-frame clones are kept and a portion is missing. The table lists around 1,900,000 clones, 93% of them singletons. Selected positively for CCR7 and CD45RO-negative, naive CD8 cells excluded terminally differentiated effector memory CD45RA+ cells. Sample: naive CD8+ T cells from PBMCs. These receptors all come from a man in his late teens or twenties in good health. Some clones in this sample may be carry-over from other donors' samples.

J is TRBJ2-5 and V is TRBV7-8; TRBD1 matches at 7 bases. The CDR3 sequence is 13 residues long. CDR1 SGHVS and CDR2 FQNEAQ come from the germline V gene. Germline trimming cut 7 bases from V and 8 bases from J; bases unmatched to any gene: 10. The DNA of the CDR3 is TGTGCCAGCACCGAGGGGGCCCACGATACCCAGTACTTC. This encodes CASTEGAHDTQYF.

Regarding this clone: Other DNA sequences in this sample translate to the same CDR3. The gene calls are TRBV9 and TRBJ2-1; D may be TRBD1 (5 bases). Between the trimmed V and J ends, which lost 0 bases and 7 bases, there was a span of 11 bases. The CDR3 covers 14 residues. Germline CDR1 is SGDLS and CDR2 is YYNGEE. Here the CDR3 DNA reads TGTGCCAGCAGCGTAGTAGGGGTAGGGAATGAGCAGTTCTTC. Protein sequence: CASSVVGVGNEQFF.

This rearrangement joins TRBV29-1 to TRBJ2-7; 9 positions match TRBD2. From germline, CDR1 is SQVTM and CDR2 ANQGSEA. J lost 2 bases, V lost 6 bases, and 11 bases had no gene match. The CDR3 consists of 15 residues. This CDR3 is CSVALTGGRAYEQYF. The CDR3 nucleotides read TGCAGCGTCGCTTTGACGGGCGGGAGGGCCTACGAGCAGTACTTC.

The chain employs TRBV11-2 and TRBJ2-5; D not resolved. CDR1 is SGHAT, CDR2 FQNNGV, per germline. The CDR3 is 14 residues long. V gave up 4 bases and J gave up 2 bases, with 11 bases separating them. The CDR3 sequence is CASSSETHQETQYF. The CDR3 DNA sequence: TGTGCCAGCAGCTCGGAGACACATCAAGAGACCCAGTACTTC.

The rearrangement uses TRBV2 and TRBJ2-3, with TRBD2 matching 15 bases. CDR1 and CDR2 from the germline V gene are SNHLY and FYNNEI. The CDR3 sequence is 19 residues long. The V segment lost 5 bases and the J segment 8 bases; nucleotides outside the gene matches: 17. The CDR3 bases are TGTGCCAGCAGTTCGAATTCCGCCCGGACTAGCGGGAGGGCCGGTACGCAGTATTTT. Translation gives CASSSNSARTSGRAGTQYF.

The genes are TRBV9 and TRBJ1-2; 11 bases are a match to TRBD1. The germline V gene encodes CDR1 SGDLS and CDR2 YYNGEE. The CDR3 loop spans 14 amino acids. V lost 4 bases to trimming and J lost 9 bases; unmatched junction nucleotides: 8. The CDR3 here is CASSTGQGAVSYTF. The CDR3 DNA is TGTGCCAGCAGCACCGGACAGGGGGCGGTTAGCTACACCTTC. The full variable domain, with the rest looked up from reference TRBV9 and TRBJ1-2, is DSGVTQTPKHLITATGQRVTLRCSPRSGDLSVYWYQQSLDQGLQFLIQYYNGEERAKGNILERFSAQQFPDLHSELNLSSLELGDSALYFCASSTGQGAVSYTFGSGTRLTVV.

The J gene is TRBJ2-4, the V gene TRBV19; D uncertain. Trimming took off 3 bases at V and 0 bases at J, with 9 bases between the two ends. The CDR3 has 15 amino acids. Germline V gene data show CDR1 as LNHDA and CDR2 as SQIVND (reference sequence). This CDR3 is CASSIPSEAKNIQYF. The CDR3, as DNA: TGTGCCAGTAGTATCCCCAGTGAAGCCAAAAACATTCAGTACTTC.

This clone showed up just a few times. Other DNA sequences in the sample encode the same CDR3. The chain uses TRBV27 and TRBJ2-7; no definite D call. The CDR3 covers 12 residues. Deletions cut 5 bases from V and 0 bases from J, with 5 bases between. The germline V gene has CDR1 MNHEY and CDR2 SMNVEV (reference sequence). The CDR3 loop reads CASSPGSYEQYF. In DNA form, the CDR3 reads TGTGCCAGCAGTCCAGGCTCCTACGAGCAGTACTTC.

The chain couples TRBV7-9 to TRBJ1-1; possible D gene TRBD1, 6 bases. The germline V gene has CDR1 SEHNR and CDR2 FQNEAQ (reference sequence). CDR3 length: 14 amino acids. Trimming pared 5 bases from V and 8 bases from J, leaving 18 bases between. CDR3 region: CASSHDGGYVEAFF. Written as DNA, the CDR3 is TGTGCCAGCAGCCACGATGGGGGCTACGTCGAAGCTTTCTTT.

The V and J genes are TRBV27 and TRBJ2-1, with 7 bases aligning to TRBD2. The germline V gene encodes CDR1 MNHEY and CDR2 SMNVEV (reference sequence). Trimming at V came to 7 bases and at J to 6 bases, leaving 18 bases not matched to a gene. This CDR3 region has 17 residues. This chain's CDR3 is CASTSLTPAGSPNEQFF. In DNA form, the CDR3 reads TGTGCCAGCACCTCCCTCACACCAGCGGGATCTCCCAATGAGCAGTTCTTC.

V is TRBV4-2 and J is TRBJ2-7; maybe TRBD2 (5 bases). This CDR3 has 12 residues. The germline V gene has CDR1 LGHNA and CDR2 YNFKEQ. V lost 3 bases, J lost 5 bases, and 8 bases lay in between. The CDR3 reads CASSHAGNEQYF. CDR3 bases: TGTGCCAGCAGCCATGCCGGGAACGAGCAGTACTTC.

This clone was counted once. The chain joins TRBV7-8 to TRBJ2-3; no reliable D call. V lost 5 bases and J 2 bases, leaving 8 bases between the germline ends. Germline loops: CDR1 SGHVS, CDR2 FQNEAQ. The CDR3 contains 13 residues. CDR3: CASSPRPTDTQYF. The CDR3 coding sequence is TGTGCCAGCAGCCCCCGACCCACAGATACGCAGTATTTT.

V gene TRBV2 combines with J gene TRBJ1-4, with 11 bases matching TRBD1. Germline V gene lookup returns CDR1 SNHLY and CDR2 FYNNEI. V trimming: 6 bases; J trimming: 6 bases; junction bases outside the gene matches: 6. This CDR3 comprises 15 residues. The CDR3 here is CASRRTGGRDEKLFF. CDR3 DNA: TGTGCCAGCAGACGGACAGGGGGCCGGGATGAAAAACTGTTTTTT.

Concerning this clone: Other DNA sequences in the same sample also yield this CDR3. The chain uses TRBV5-6 and TRBJ2-1, with D possibly being TRBD2 (5 bases). CDR1 and CDR2 (germline): SGHDT, YYEEEE. Trimming shortened V by 3 bases and J by 6 bases, and 10 bases separated the two germline ends. The CDR3 covers 13 residues. CDR3 in amino acids: CASSSGLPNEQFF. The CDR3 DNA reads TGTGCCAGCAGCTCCGGACTCCCCAATGAGCAGTTCTTC.

The genes are TRBV28 and TRBJ1-3, with unresolved D. Per the germline V gene, CDR1 is MDHEN and CDR2 is SYDVKM. This CDR3 region has 15 residues. Trimming stripped 3 bases from V and 0 bases from J, with 9 bases between. This CDR3 reads CASSLVGASGNTIYF. The CDR3 DNA follows: TGTGCCAGCAGTTTGGTCGGAGCCTCTGGAAACACCATATATTTT.

This chain links TRBV6-5 with TRBJ2-7; D gene uncertain. V gave up 0 bases and J gave up 6 bases, with 12 bases separating them. The CDR3 consists of 14 residues. CDR1 and CDR2 from the germline V gene are MNHEY and SVGAGI. The CDR3 DNA follows: TGTGCCAGCAGTTACTCCTCCATCGTGGGCGAGCAGTACTTC. Protein: CASSYSSIVGEQYF.

This chain joins TRBV28 and TRBJ2-7; TRBD1 matches at 7 bases. J lost 0 bases, V lost 6 bases, and 11 bases had no gene match. The CDR3 spans 16 residues. Germline loops: CDR1 MDHEN, CDR2 SYDVKM. DNA for the CDR3: TGTGCCAGCAGCTCCGTTGACAGGGCATCCTCCTACGAGCAGTACTTC. This sequence encodes CASSSVDRASSYEQYF.

The chain carries TRBV6-1 and TRBJ2-7; D is unclear. The CDR3 runs 14 residues. Germline CDR1 and CDR2: MNHNS and SASEGT. Trimming shortened V by 3 bases and J by 9 bases, and 18 bases separated the two germline ends. CDR3 DNA: TGTGCCAGCAGTGAGGCCAGGATCATACGAGGGCAGTACTTC. This sequence encodes CASSEARIIRGQYF.

This chain links TRBV7-9 with TRBJ2-7; D is unresolved. V was pared by 7 bases and J by 5 bases, with 18 bases between. The CDR3 loop spans 14 amino acids. Germline V gene data show CDR1 as SEHNR and CDR2 as FQNEAQ (reference sequence). DNA of the CDR3: TGTGCCAGCAACCGACTCTCCCGAAACGACGAGCAGTACTTC. Amino acid sequence: CASNRLSRNDEQYF.

The chain links TRBV10-3 to TRBJ1-1, with TRBD1 identical over 9 bases. CDR1 and CDR2 (germline): ENHRY, SYGVKD. The CDR3 consists of 16 residues. J was trimmed by 3 bases and V by 6 bases; bases with no gene match: 11. CDR3 bases: TGTGCCATCAGGACGGGACAGGGAGAGGGGTACACTGAAGCTTTCTTT. Its protein product is CAIRTGQGEGYTEAFF.

This chain links TRBV9 with TRBJ2-1, with TRBD1 identical over 7 bases. The CDR3 has 18 residues. V gave up 0 bases and J gave up 4 bases; unmatched junction bases: 13. Germline V gene sequence: CDR1 SGDLS, CDR2 YYNGEE. DNA for the CDR3: TGTGCCAGCAGCGTAGGTCGAGGACAGGTTCTTGAGTACAATGAGCAGTTCTTC. Protein: CASSVGRGQVLEYNEQFF.

The rearrangement joins TRBV15 to TRBJ2-7, with D possibly matching TRBD1 (6 bases). Germline V lookup: CDR1 LNHNV, CDR2 YYDKDF (reference sequence). The V and J ends lost 4 bases and 7 bases respectively, with 14 bases between them. This CDR3 has 13 residues. In DNA form, the CDR3 reads TGTGCCACCAGCACAGGGCCAGGGGAAGAGCAGTACTTC. The encoded protein is CATSTGPGEEQYF.

The chain combines TRBV4-1 with TRBJ2-2, with 10 nucleotides matching TRBD1. V lost 0 bases and J lost 4; bases outside the gene matches: 8. The CDR3 has 18 amino acids. Germline CDR1 reads MGHRA; CDR2 reads YSYEKL. DNA for the CDR3: TGCGCCAGCAGCCAAGAGGGTGGGACAGGGGTACCCACCGGGGAGCTGTTTTTT. Protein: CASSQEGGTGVPTGELFF.

The chain employs TRBV19 and TRBJ1-2; the D is unclear. The CDR3 loop spans 17 amino acids. In germline, CDR1 is LNHDA, CDR2 SQIVND (reference sequence). V gave up 0 bases and J gave up 0 bases, with 14 bases separating them. The CDR3 loop is CASSIEDRTATNYGYTF. CDR3 in DNA: TGTGCCAGTAGTATAGAAGATAGGACGGCTACTAACTATGGCTACACCTTC.

The rearrangement links TRBV15 to TRBJ1-2, with D unresolved. The CDR3 sequence is 15 residues long. Per the germline V gene, CDR1 is LNHNV and CDR2 is YYDKDF (reference sequence). The V end lost 0 bases, the J end lost 4 bases, and 12 bases lay between the germline ends. CDR3 bases: TGTGCCACCAGCAGAGAGCGGCTATCTATCTATGGCTACACCTTC. This sequence encodes CATSRERLSIYGYTF.

V gene TRBV19 combines with J gene TRBJ2-5; D gene uncertain. Trimming took 5 bases from V and 3 from J, leaving 16 bases between them. From germline, CDR1 is LNHDA and CDR2 SQIVND (reference sequence). The CDR3 is made up of 15 amino acids. In DNA, the CDR3 is TGTGCCAGTAGTCCCCAGATGGGCGGTGAAGAGACCCAGTACTTC. Protein product: CASSPQMGGEETQYF.